Listed below are T cell receptor beta chains from one sample, sequenced in a study of T cell clonotyping in hematopoietic cell transplantation. Assay used: immunoSEQ multiplex PCR; TCRdb lists only in-frame clones, some missing. The sample records roughly 40,000 clones, 75% to 90% being singletons. This specimen consisted of peripheral blood mononuclear cells, obtained before stem cell transplant. These receptors came from a man in his 60s with acute myeloid leukemia. Some clones in this sample may be carry-over from other donors' samples. The CDR3 runs from the conserved cysteine through the conserved F or W. The order of the fields is CDR3 protein, CDR3 DNA, J gene, D gene, clone size, V gene. D genes are given only for firm matches. Not all rows give a size; the values are once, few, many and, for expanded clones, a class.

cdr3_aa: CASSFQGYNEQFF
cdr3_nt: TGTGCCAGCAGCTTCCAGGGCTACAATGAGCAGTTCTTC
j_call: TRBJ2-1
d_call: -
clone_size: few
v_call: TRBV5-4

cdr3_aa: CASSQPGTSGAGEQYF
cdr3_nt: TGTGCCAGCAGCCAGCCCGGGACTAGCGGGGCAGGTGAGCAGTACTTC
j_call: TRBJ2-7
d_call: TRBD2
clone_size: -
v_call: TRBV4-2

cdr3_aa: CASSRIRQGRGQPQHF
cdr3_nt: TGCGCCAGCAGCCGGATACGACAGGGACGAGGGCAGCCCCAGCATTTT
j_call: TRBJ1-5
d_call: TRBD1
clone_size: -
v_call: TRBV4-3

cdr3_aa: CASTDSWRGGRGNQPQHF
cdr3_nt: TGTGCCAGTACCGATAGCTGGAGGGGTGGGAGGGGCAATCAGCCCCAGCATTTT
j_call: TRBJ1-5
d_call: -
clone_size: few
v_call: TRBV19

cdr3_aa: CASSQDWQGPYEQYF
cdr3_nt: TGCGCCAGCAGCCAAGATTGGCAGGGTCCCTACGAGCAGTACTTC
j_call: TRBJ2-7
d_call: -
clone_size: -
v_call: TRBV4-3

cdr3_aa: CASSLVGQGDGYTF
cdr3_nt: TGCGCCAGCAGCTTGGTGGGACAGGGCGATGGCTACACCTTC
j_call: TRBJ1-2
d_call: TRBD1
clone_size: -
v_call: TRBV5-1

cdr3_aa: CSVEDRADEQFF
cdr3_nt: TGCAGCGTTGAAGACAGGGCCGATGAGCAGTTCTTC
j_call: TRBJ2-1
d_call: -
clone_size: once
v_call: TRBV29-1

cdr3_aa: CAYHSGTRPTGELFF
cdr3_nt: TGTGCCTACCACTCCGGGACTAGACCCACCGGGGAGCTGTTTTTT
j_call: TRBJ2-2
d_call: TRBD2
clone_size: -
v_call: TRBV2

cdr3_aa: CASSGGGGLAGVQFF
cdr3_nt: TGTGCCAGCAGTGGTGGGGGCGGCCTGGCTGGGGTGCAGTTCTTC
j_call: TRBJ2-1
d_call: -
clone_size: -
v_call: TRBV6-1

cdr3_aa: CASSTPPGGGMFF
cdr3_nt: TGTGCCAGCAGCACCCCCCCGGGGGGTGGTATGTTCTTC
j_call: TRBJ2-1
d_call: TRBD2
clone_size: -
v_call: TRBV7-8

cdr3_aa: CASSEFLDEKLFF
cdr3_nt: TGTGCCAGCAGTGAATTCTTAGATGAAAAACTGTTTTTT
j_call: TRBJ1-4
d_call: -
clone_size: -
v_call: TRBV6-1

cdr3_aa: CASSADSYAPGQGRVGEQYF
cdr3_nt: TGTGCCAGCAGTGCGGACTCTTACGCCCCGGGACAGGGGCGAGTGGGCGAGCAGTACTTC
j_call: TRBJ2-7
d_call: TRBD1
clone_size: -
v_call: TRBV2

cdr3_aa: CASSLGTGSSGANVLTF
cdr3_nt: TGTGCCAGCAGCTTAGGGACAGGGAGCTCTGGGGCCAACGTCCTGACTTTC
j_call: TRBJ2-6
d_call: TRBD1
clone_size: -
v_call: TRBV13

cdr3_aa: CASSYSTAKAPSPLHF
cdr3_nt: TGTGCCAGCAGTTACTCTACGGCCAAGGCGCCTTCACCCCTCCACTTT
j_call: TRBJ1-6
d_call: -
clone_size: -
v_call: TRBV6-5

cdr3_aa: CAWSVGSNQPQHF
cdr3_nt: TGTGCCTGGAGTGTTGGGTCCAATCAGCCCCAGCATTTT
j_call: TRBJ1-5
d_call: -
clone_size: -
v_call: TRBV30

cdr3_aa: CASTSGGTGSYEQYF
cdr3_nt: TGTGCCAGCACCTCAGGAGGGACGGGTTCCTACGAGCAGTACTTC
j_call: TRBJ2-7
d_call: -
clone_size: -
v_call: TRBV27

cdr3_aa: CASSQDRGLANTGELFF
cdr3_nt: TGCGCCAGCAGCCAAGATAGGGGACTCGCGAACACCGGGGAGCTGTTTTTT
j_call: TRBJ2-2
d_call: -
clone_size: few
v_call: TRBV4-1

cdr3_aa: CASSLTSSQGQDTQYF
cdr3_nt: TGCGCCAGCAGCTTGACCTCGAGTCAGGGTCAAGATACGCAGTATTTT
j_call: TRBJ2-3
d_call: -
clone_size: -
v_call: TRBV5-1

cdr3_aa: CASSVVTGVTEAFF
cdr3_nt: TGTGCCAGCAGCGTAGTTACAGGGGTCACTGAAGCTTTCTTT
j_call: TRBJ1-1
d_call: TRBD1
clone_size: -
v_call: TRBV9

cdr3_aa: CASSLDRGTDGYTF
cdr3_nt: TGTGCCAGCAGCTTAGATCGGGGGACAGATGGCTACACCTTC
j_call: TRBJ1-2
d_call: TRBD1
clone_size: once
v_call: TRBV11-2

cdr3_aa: CGSQTGTGVGEQYF
cdr3_nt: TGCGGCAGCCAAACCGGGACAGGGGTCGGCGAGCAGTACTTC
j_call: TRBJ2-7
d_call: TRBD1
clone_size: -
v_call: TRBV19

cdr3_aa: CASSLLAGAYEQYF
cdr3_nt: TGTGCCAGCAGCTTACTAGCGGGGGCTTACGAGCAGTACTTC
j_call: TRBJ2-7
d_call: TRBD2
clone_size: -
v_call: TRBV5-6

cdr3_aa: CASSHREETQYF
cdr3_nt: TGCGCCAGCAGCCACAGGGAGGAGACCCAGTACTTC
j_call: TRBJ2-5
d_call: -
clone_size: -
v_call: TRBV5-1

cdr3_aa: CASSLASGGSRANEKLFF
cdr3_nt: TGCGCCAGCAGCTTGGCTTCAGGGGGGAGCCGAGCTAATGAAAAACTGTTTTTT
j_call: TRBJ1-4
d_call: TRBD1
clone_size: -
v_call: TRBV5-1

cdr3_aa: CASSPQEGGTYEQYF
cdr3_nt: TGTGCCAGCAGCCCACAGGAAGGCGGGACCTACGAGCAGTACTTC
j_call: TRBJ2-7
d_call: -
clone_size: once
v_call: TRBV7-2

cdr3_aa: CASSLGSREETQYF
cdr3_nt: TGTGCCAGCAGCTTAGGGTCCAGGGAAGAGACCCAGTACTTC
j_call: TRBJ2-5
d_call: -
clone_size: -
v_call: TRBV7-2

cdr3_aa: CASSPRDSLLAEQYF
cdr3_nt: TGTGCCAGTAGTCCCCGGGACTCCCTACTTGCCGAGCAGTACTTC
j_call: TRBJ2-7
d_call: -
clone_size: -
v_call: TRBV19

cdr3_aa: CASSIGRLGDNLGELFF
cdr3_nt: TGTGCCAGTAGTATAGGGAGGTTGGGAGACAACCTCGGGGAGCTGTTTTTT
j_call: TRBJ2-2
d_call: -
clone_size: -
v_call: TRBV19

cdr3_aa: CASSLEWTGEAFF
cdr3_nt: TGTGCCAGCAGCTTAGAGTGGACAGGGGAAGCTTTCTTT
j_call: TRBJ1-1
d_call: TRBD1
clone_size: -
v_call: TRBV7-9

cdr3_aa: CASSFGTGDTQYF
cdr3_nt: TGTGCCAGCAGCTTTGGGACAGGGGATACGCAGTATTTT
j_call: TRBJ2-3
d_call: TRBD1
clone_size: -
v_call: TRBV7-3

cdr3_aa: CASSHPGRVNTEAFF
cdr3_nt: TGTGCCAGCAGTCACCCGGGACGGGTGAACACTGAAGCTTTCTTT
j_call: TRBJ1-1
d_call: -
clone_size: few
v_call: TRBV2

cdr3_aa: CASSSYRENEKLFF
cdr3_nt: TGTGCCAGCAGCTCGTATAGGGAAAATGAAAAACTGTTTTTT
j_call: TRBJ1-4
d_call: -
clone_size: -
v_call: TRBV5-4

cdr3_aa: CASSKASGDSYEQYF
cdr3_nt: TGTGCCAGCAGCAAGGCTAGCGGGGACTCCTACGAGCAGTACTTC
j_call: TRBJ2-7
d_call: -
clone_size: few
v_call: TRBV21-1

cdr3_aa: CASSPKQERRYEQYF
cdr3_nt: TGTGCCAGCAGTCCTAAACAGGAAAGGCGATACGAGCAGTACTTC
j_call: TRBJ2-7
d_call: -
clone_size: few
v_call: TRBV6-5

cdr3_aa: CASRRGETQYF
cdr3_nt: TGTGCCAGTAGGAGGGGGGAGACCCAGTACTTC
j_call: TRBJ2-5
d_call: -
clone_size: -
v_call: TRBV19

cdr3_aa: CASSLSGQEEYQPQHF
cdr3_nt: TGTGCCAGCAGCCTGTCGGGACAGGAAGAATACCAGCCCCAGCATTTT
j_call: TRBJ1-5
d_call: TRBD1
clone_size: -
v_call: TRBV7-9

cdr3_aa: CASSIAGPDTGELFF
cdr3_nt: TGTGCCAGTAGTATAGCAGGGCCGGACACCGGGGAGCTGTTTTTT
j_call: TRBJ2-2
d_call: -
clone_size: few
v_call: TRBV19

cdr3_aa: CASSLRASGATNEQFF
cdr3_nt: TGCGCCAGCAGCCTCCGCGCTAGCGGGGCCACCAATGAGCAGTTCTTC
j_call: TRBJ2-1
d_call: TRBD2
clone_size: -
v_call: TRBV5-1

cdr3_aa: CASSRGPRSYEQYF
cdr3_nt: TGTGCCAGCAGCCGGGGGCCCCGGAGCTACGAGCAGTACTTC
j_call: TRBJ2-7
d_call: -
clone_size: -
v_call: TRBV14

cdr3_aa: CAGSSGNYNSPLHF
cdr3_nt: TGTGCCGGCTCTAGTGGGAATTATAATTCACCCCTCCACTTT
j_call: TRBJ1-6
d_call: -
clone_size: -
v_call: TRBV6-6

cdr3_aa: CASSLEQASSGNTIYF
cdr3_nt: TGTGCCAGTAGCCTTGAGCAGGCGAGCTCTGGAAACACCATATATTTT
j_call: TRBJ1-3
d_call: -
clone_size: -
v_call: TRBV19

cdr3_aa: CASSQDSAAGELFF
cdr3_nt: TGCGCCAGCAGCCAAGATTCTGCAGCCGGGGAGCTGTTTTTT
j_call: TRBJ2-2
d_call: -
clone_size: -
v_call: TRBV4-3

cdr3_aa: CASSRTGNPYNEQFF
cdr3_nt: TGTGCCAGCAGCAGAACAGGAAACCCCTACAATGAGCAGTTCTTC
j_call: TRBJ2-1
d_call: -
clone_size: -
v_call: TRBV5-4

cdr3_aa: CAWRVSGTDTQYF
cdr3_nt: TGTGCCTGGAGAGTGTCAGGCACAGATACGCAGTATTTT
j_call: TRBJ2-3
d_call: -
clone_size: -
v_call: TRBV30

cdr3_aa: CASSQRPNRGRGAFF
cdr3_nt: TGTGCCAGCAGCCAACGCCCCAACAGGGGGCGGGGGGCTTTCTTT
j_call: TRBJ1-1
d_call: TRBD1
clone_size: -
v_call: TRBV14

cdr3_aa: CASSLAGTGKEKLFF
cdr3_nt: TGCGCCAGCAGCTTGGCCGGGACAGGGAAAGAAAAACTGTTTTTT
j_call: TRBJ1-4
d_call: TRBD1
clone_size: -
v_call: TRBV5-1

cdr3_aa: CASSASSGNTIYF
cdr3_nt: TGTGCCAGCAGTGCGAGCTCTGGAAACACCATATATTTT
j_call: TRBJ1-3
d_call: -
clone_size: -
v_call: TRBV6-4

cdr3_aa: CASSLTGALGKLFF
cdr3_nt: TGTGCCAGCAGTTTGACAGGGGCCTTAGGAAAACTGTTTTTT
j_call: TRBJ1-4
d_call: TRBD1
clone_size: -
v_call: TRBV28